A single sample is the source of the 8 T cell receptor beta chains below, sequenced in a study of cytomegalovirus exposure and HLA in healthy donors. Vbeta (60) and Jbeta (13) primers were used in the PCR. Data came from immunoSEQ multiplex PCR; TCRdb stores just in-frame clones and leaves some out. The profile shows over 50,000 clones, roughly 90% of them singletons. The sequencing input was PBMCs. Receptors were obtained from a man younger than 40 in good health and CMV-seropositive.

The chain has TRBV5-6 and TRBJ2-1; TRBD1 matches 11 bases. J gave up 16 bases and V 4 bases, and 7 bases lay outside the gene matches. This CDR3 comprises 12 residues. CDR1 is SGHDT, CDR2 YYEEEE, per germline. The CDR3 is CASSADRGLEFF. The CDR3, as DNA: TGTGCCAGCAGCGCGGACAGGGGGCTGGAATTCTTC.

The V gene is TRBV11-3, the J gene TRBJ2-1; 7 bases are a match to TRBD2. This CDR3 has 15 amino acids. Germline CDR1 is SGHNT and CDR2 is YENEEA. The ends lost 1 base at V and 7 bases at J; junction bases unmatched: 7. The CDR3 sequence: CASSLGPGAGNEQFF. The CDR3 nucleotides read TGTGCCAGCAGCTTAGGGCCGGGAGCGGGAAATGAGCAGTTCTTC.

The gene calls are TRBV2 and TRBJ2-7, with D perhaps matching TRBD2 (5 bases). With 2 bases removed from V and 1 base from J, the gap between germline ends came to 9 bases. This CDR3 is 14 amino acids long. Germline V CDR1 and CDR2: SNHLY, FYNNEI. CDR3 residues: CASSELARSYEQYF. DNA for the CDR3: TGTGCCAGCAGTGAACTAGCCAGGTCCTACGAGCAGTACTTC.

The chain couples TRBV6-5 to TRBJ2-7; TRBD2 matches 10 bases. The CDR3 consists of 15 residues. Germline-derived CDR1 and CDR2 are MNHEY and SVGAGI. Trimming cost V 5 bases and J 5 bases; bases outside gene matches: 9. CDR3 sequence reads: CASSLLAGVVDEQYF. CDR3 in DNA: TGTGCCAGCAGTCTCCTAGCGGGAGTGGTAGACGAGCAGTACTTC.

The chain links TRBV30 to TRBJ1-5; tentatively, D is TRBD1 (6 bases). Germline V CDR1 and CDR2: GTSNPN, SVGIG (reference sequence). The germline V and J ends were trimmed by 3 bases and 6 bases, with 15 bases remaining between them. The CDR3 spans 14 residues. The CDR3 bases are TGTGCCTGGAGCAAAGGAACAGGGAGTCAGCCCCAGCATTTT. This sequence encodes CAWSKGTGSQPQHF. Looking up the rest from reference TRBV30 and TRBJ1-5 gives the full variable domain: SQTIHQWPATLVQPVGSPLSLECTVEGTSNPNLYWYRQAAGRGLQLLFYSVGIGQISSEVPQNLSASRPQDRQFILSSKKLLLSDSGFYLCAWSKGTGSQPQHFGDGTRLSIL.

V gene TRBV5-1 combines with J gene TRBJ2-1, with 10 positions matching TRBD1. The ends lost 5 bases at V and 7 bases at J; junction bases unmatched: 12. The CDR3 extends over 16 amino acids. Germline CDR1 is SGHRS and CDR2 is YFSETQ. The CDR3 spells CASSLEGDRGQNEQFF. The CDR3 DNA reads TGCGCCAGCAGTCTTGAGGGGGACAGGGGCCAGAATGAGCAGTTCTTC. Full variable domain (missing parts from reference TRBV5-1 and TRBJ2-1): KAGVTQTPRYLIKTRGQQVTLSCSPISGHRSVSWYQQTPGQGLQFLFEYFSETQRNKGNFPGRFSGRQFSNSRSEMNVSTLELGDSALYLCASSLEGDRGQNEQFFGPGTRLTVL.

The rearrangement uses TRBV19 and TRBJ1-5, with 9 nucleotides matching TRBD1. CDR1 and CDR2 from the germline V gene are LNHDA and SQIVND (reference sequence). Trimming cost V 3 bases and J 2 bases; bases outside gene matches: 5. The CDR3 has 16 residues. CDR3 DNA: TGTGCCAGTAGTATCACGACAGGGGGAGGCAATCAGCCCCAGCATTTT. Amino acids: CASSITTGGGNQPQHF.

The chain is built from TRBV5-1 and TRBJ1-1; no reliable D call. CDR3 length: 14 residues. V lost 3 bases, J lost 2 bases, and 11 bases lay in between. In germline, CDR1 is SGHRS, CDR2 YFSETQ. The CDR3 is CASSYDMANTEAFF. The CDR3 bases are TGCGCCAGCAGCTACGACATGGCTAACACTGAAGCTTTCTTT.